Ten or more counts support the clone carrying this T cell receptor beta chain. Antigen unknown. Unique molecular identifiers were affixed to single, distinct cDNA molecules. Via MiXCR, TCRdb re-called the 5' RACE reads, giving one row per CDR3 protein. The sample has some 90,000 distinct CDR3 sequences, about 16% seen once. The data originate from a study of early T cells in non-severe SARS-CoV-2 infection. Study as a whole: Unsorted whole-blood RNA was sequenced in bulk, leaving chains unpaired. Overall study findings and caveats: The VDJdb matching leaned toward anti-spike CD8 responses and overlooked private and CD4 specificities.

Germline lookup yields CDR1 SNHLY and CDR2 FYNNEI. Between the trimmed V and J ends, which lost 2 bases and 5 bases, there was a span of 0 bases. The CDR3 is made up of 11 amino acids. The specimen was whole blood. The chain employs TRBV2 and TRBJ2-2; D not resolved. The origin of this receptor is an adult who was a healthcare worker with PCR-confirmed SARS-CoV-2 infection or an uninfected control (not recorded which). The CDR3, as DNA: TGTGCCAGCAGTGAAACCGGGGAGCTGTTTTTT. The encoded protein is CASSETGELFF.